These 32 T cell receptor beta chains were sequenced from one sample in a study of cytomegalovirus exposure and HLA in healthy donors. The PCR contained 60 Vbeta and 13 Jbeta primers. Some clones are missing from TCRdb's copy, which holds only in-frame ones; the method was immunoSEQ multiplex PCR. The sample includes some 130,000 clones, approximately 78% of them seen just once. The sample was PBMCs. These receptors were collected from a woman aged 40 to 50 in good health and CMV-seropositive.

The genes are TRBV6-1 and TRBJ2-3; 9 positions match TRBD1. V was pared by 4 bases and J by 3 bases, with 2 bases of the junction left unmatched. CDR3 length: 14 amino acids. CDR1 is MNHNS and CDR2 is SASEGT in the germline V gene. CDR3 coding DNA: TGTGCCAGCAGTGGCGGGACAGGGACAGATACGCAGTATTTT. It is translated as CASSGGTGTDTQYF.

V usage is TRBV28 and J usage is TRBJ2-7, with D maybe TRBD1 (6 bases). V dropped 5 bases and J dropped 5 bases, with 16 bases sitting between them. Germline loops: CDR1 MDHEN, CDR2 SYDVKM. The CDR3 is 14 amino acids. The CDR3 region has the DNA TGTGCCAGCAGTCCGCAGGGGTTGTCTAACGAGCAGTACTTC. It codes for CASSPQGLSNEQYF.

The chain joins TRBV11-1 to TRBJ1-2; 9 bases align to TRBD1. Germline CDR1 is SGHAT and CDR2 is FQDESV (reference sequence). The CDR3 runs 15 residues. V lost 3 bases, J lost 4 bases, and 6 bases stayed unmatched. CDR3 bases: TGTGCCAGCAGCTTCAACCGGGACAGGGTCTATGGCTACACCTTC. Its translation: CASSFNRDRVYGYTF.

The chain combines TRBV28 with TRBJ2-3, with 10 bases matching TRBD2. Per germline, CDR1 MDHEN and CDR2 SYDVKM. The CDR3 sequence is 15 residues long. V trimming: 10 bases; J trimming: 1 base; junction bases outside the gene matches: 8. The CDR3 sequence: CATSSGSGGTDTQYF. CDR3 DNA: TGTGCCACCTCTAGCGGGAGTGGTGGCACAGATACGCAGTATTTT.

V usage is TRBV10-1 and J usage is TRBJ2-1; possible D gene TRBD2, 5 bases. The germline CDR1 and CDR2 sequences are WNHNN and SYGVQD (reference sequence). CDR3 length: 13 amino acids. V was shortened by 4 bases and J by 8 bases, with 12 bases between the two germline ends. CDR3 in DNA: TGCGCCAGCAGTGTCGGCTTGAGGGATGAGCAGTTCTTC. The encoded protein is CASSVGLRDEQFF.

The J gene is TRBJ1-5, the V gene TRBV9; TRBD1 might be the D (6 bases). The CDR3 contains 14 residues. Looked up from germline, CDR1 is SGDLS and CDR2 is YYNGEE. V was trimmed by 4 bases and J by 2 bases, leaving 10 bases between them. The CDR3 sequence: CASSPPGGNQPQHF. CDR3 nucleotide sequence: TGTGCCAGCAGCCCCCCAGGGGGCAATCAGCCCCAGCATTTT.

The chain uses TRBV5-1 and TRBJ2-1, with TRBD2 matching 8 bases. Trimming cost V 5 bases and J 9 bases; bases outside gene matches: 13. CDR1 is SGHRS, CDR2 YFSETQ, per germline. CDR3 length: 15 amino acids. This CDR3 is CASSSGLGEGGEQFF. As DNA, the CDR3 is TGCGCCAGCAGTTCGGGACTAGGGGAGGGAGGTGAGCAGTTCTTC.

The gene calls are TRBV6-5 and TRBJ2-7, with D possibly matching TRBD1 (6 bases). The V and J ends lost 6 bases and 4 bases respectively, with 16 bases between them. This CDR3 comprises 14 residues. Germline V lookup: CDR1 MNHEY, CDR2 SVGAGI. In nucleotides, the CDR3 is TGTGCCAGCAGACCGGGACAAGGATCATACGAGCAGTACTTC. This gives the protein CASRPGQGSYEQYF.

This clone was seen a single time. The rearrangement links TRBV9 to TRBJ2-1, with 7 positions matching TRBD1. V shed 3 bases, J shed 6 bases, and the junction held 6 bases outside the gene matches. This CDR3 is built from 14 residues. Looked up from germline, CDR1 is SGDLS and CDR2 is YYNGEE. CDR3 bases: TGTGCCAGCAGCGGATCGACAGGGCCCAATGAGCAGTTCTTC. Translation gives CASSGSTGPNEQFF.

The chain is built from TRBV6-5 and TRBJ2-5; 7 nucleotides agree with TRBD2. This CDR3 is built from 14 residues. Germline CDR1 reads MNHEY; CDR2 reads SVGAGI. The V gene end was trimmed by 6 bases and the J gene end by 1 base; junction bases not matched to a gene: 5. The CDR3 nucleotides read TGTGCCAGCAGGAAGACGGGAGGCCAAGAGACCCAGTACTTC. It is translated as CASRKTGGQETQYF.

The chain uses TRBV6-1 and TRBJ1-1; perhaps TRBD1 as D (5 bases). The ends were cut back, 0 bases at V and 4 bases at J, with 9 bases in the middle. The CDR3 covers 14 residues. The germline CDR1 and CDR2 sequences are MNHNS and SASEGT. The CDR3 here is CASSEARRGTEAFF. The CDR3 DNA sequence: TGTGCCAGCAGTGAAGCGAGAAGGGGCACTGAAGCTTTCTTT.

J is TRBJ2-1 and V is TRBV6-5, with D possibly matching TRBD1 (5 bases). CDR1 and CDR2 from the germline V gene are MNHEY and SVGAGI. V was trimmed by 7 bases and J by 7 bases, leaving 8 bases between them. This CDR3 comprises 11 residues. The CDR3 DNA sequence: TGTGCCAGCATGGGGCAGAATGAGCAGTTCTTC. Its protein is CASMGQNEQFF.

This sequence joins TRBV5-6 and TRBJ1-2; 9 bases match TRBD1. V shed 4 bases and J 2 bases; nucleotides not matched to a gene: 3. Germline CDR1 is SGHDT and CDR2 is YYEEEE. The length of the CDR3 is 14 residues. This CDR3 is CASSLGQGNYGYTF. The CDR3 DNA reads TGTGCCAGCAGCCTTGGACAGGGGAACTATGGCTACACCTTC.

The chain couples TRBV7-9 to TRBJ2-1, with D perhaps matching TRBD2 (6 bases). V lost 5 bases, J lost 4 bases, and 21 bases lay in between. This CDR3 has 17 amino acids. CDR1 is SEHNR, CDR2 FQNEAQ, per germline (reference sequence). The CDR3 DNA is TGTGCCAGCAGCCAAGGCGGTTTTGGGACTGCTTACAATGAGCAGTTCTTC. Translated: CASSQGGFGTAYNEQFF.

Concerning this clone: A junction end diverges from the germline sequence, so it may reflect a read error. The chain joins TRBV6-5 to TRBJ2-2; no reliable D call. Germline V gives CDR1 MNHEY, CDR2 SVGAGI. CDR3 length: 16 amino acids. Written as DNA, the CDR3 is TGTACCAGCAGTTACTCAATAGGCCTAGACACCGGGGAGCTGTTTTTT. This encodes CTSSYSIGLDTGELFF.

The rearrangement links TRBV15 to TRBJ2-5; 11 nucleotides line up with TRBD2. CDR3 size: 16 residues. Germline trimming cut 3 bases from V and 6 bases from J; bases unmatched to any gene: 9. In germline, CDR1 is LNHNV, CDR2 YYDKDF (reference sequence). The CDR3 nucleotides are TGTGCCACCAGCAGGGACCGACTAGCGGGATTGCAGACCCAGTACTTC. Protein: CATSRDRLAGLQTQYF. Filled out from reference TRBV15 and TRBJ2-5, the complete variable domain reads DAMVIQNPRYQVTQFGKPVTLSCSQTLNHNVMYWYQQKSSQAPKLLFHYYDKDFNNEADTPDNFQSRRPNTSFCFLDIRSPGLGDTAMYLCATSRDRLAGLQTQYFGPGTRLLVL.

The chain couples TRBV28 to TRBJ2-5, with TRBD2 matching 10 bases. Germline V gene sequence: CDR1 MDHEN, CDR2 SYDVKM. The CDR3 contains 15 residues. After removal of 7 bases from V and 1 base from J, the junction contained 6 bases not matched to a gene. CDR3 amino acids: CASNTVAGGQETQYF. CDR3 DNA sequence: TGTGCCAGCAACACAGTAGCGGGAGGCCAAGAGACCCAGTACTTC.

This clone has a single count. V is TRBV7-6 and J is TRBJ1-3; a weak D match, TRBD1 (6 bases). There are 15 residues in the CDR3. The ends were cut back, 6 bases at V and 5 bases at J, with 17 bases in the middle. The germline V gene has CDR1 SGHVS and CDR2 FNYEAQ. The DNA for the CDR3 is TGTGCCAGCAGGAAGGGTGCGCAGGGGAGAAACACCATATATTTT. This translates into CASRKGAQGRNTIYF.

CDR3 nucleotides: TGTGCCAGCAGCTCCACGGTGGGGGGGGCAGATACGCAGTATTTT. Translated: CASSSTVGGADTQYF. J is TRBJ2-3 and V is TRBV9, with TRBD2 matching over 7 bases. The CDR3 consists of 15 residues. Germline V gene data show CDR1 as SGDLS and CDR2 as YYNGEE. After removal of 4 bases from V and 4 bases from J, the junction contained 9 bases not matched to a gene. Complete variable domain (other parts from reference TRBV9 and TRBJ2-3): DSGVTQTPKHLITATGQRVTLRCSPRSGDLSVYWYQQSLDQGLQFLIQYYNGEERAKGNILERFSAQQFPDLHSELNLSSLELGDSALYFCASSSTVGGADTQYFGPGTRLTVL.

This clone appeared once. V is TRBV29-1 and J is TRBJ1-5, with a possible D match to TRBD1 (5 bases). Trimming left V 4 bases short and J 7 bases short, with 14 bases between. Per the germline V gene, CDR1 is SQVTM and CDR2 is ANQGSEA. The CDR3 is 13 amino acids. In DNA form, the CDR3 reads TGCAGCGTTGGGGGCCAGGGAGGACAGCCCCAGCATTTT. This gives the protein CSVGGQGGQPQHF. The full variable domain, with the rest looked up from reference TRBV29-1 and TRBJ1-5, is SAVISQKPSRDICQRGTSLTIQCQVDSQVTMMFWYRQQPGQSLTLIATANQGSEATYESGFVIDKFPISRPNLTFSTLTVSNMSPEDSSIYLCSVGGQGGQPQHFGDGTRLSIL.

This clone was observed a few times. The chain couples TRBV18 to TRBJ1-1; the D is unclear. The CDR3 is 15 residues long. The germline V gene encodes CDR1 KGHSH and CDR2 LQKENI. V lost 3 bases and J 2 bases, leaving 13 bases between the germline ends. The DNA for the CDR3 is TGTGCCAGCTCACCCCAGATGGTTCACAACACTGAAGCTTTCTTT. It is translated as CASSPQMVHNTEAFF.

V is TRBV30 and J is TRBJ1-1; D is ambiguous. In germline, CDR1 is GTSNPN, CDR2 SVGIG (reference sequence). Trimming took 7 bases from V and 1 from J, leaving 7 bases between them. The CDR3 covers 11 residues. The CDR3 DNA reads TGTGCCTCAACCAGGAACACTGAAGCTTTCTTT. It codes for CASTRNTEAFF.

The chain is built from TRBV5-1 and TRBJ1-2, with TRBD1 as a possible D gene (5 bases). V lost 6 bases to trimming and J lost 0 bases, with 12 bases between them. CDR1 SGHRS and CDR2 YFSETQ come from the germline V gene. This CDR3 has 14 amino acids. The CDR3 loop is CASKLDTANYGYTF. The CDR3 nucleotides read TGCGCCAGCAAACTGGACACGGCTAACTATGGCTACACCTTC.

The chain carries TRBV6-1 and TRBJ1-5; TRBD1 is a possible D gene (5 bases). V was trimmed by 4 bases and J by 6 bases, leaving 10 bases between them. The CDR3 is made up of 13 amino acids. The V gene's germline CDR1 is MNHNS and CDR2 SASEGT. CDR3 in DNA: TGTGCCAGCAGTGGCCAGGGTGGTCAGCCCCAGCATTTT. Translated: CASSGQGGQPQHF.

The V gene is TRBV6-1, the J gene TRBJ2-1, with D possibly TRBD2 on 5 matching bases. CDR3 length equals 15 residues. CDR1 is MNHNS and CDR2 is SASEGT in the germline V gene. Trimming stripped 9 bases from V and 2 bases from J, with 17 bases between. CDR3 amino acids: CASFSNREAYNEQFF. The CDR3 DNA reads TGTGCCAGTTTCTCTAACCGGGAAGCCTACAATGAGCAGTTCTTC.

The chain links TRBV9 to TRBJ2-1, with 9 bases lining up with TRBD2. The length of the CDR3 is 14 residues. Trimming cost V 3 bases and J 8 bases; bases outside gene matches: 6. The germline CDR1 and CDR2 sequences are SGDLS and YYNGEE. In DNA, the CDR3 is TGTGCCAGCAGCGCTAGCGGGATCTCTCATGAGCAGTTCTTC. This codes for CASSASGISHEQFF.

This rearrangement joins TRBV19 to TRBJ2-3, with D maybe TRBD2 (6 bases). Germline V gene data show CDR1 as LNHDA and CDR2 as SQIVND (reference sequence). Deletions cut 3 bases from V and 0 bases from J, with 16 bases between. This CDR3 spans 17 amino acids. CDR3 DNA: TGTGCCAGTAGTATCGGACGGGGGACGGTTAGCACAGATACGCAGTATTTT. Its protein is CASSIGRGTVSTDTQYF.

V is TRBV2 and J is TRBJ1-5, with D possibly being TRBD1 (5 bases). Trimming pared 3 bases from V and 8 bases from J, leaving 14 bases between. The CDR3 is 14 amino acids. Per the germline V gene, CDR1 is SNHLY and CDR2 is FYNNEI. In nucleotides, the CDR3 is TGTGCCAGCAGTGAGGGAGGGGACTTGGAGCCCCAGCATTTT. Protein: CASSEGGDLEPQHF.

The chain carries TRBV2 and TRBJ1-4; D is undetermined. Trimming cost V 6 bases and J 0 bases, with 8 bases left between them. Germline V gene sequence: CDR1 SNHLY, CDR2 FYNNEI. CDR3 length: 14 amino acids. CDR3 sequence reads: CASRSHSTNEKLFF. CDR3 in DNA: TGTGCCAGCAGATCCCACTCAACTAATGAAAAACTGTTTTTT. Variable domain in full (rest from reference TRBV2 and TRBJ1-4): EPEVTQTPSHQVTQMGQEVILRCVPISNHLYFYWYRQILGQKVEFLVSFYNNEISEKSEIFDDQFSVERPDGSNFTLKIRSTKLEDSAMYFCASRSHSTNEKLFFGSGTQLSVL.

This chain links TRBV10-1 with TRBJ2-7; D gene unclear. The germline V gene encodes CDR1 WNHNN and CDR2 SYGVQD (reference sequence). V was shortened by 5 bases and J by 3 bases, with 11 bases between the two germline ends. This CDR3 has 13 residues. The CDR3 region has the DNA TGCGCCAGCAGTATCAACAGAAACTACGAGCAGTACTTC. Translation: CASSINRNYEQYF.

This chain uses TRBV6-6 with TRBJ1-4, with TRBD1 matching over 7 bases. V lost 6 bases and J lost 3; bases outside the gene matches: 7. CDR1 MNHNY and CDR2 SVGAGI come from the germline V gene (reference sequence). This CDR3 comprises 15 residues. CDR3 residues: CASSGTVLANEKLFF. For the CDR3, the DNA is TGTGCCAGCAGCGGGACAGTTTTAGCTAATGAAAAACTGTTTTTT.

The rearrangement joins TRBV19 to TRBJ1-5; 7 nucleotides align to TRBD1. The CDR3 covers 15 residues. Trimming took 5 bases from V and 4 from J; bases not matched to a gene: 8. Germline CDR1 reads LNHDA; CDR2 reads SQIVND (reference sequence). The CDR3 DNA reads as TGTGCCAGTAGTGTTTCTCCGGACAGGAATCAGCCCCAGCATTTT. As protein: CASSVSPDRNQPQHF.